This entry concerns a single TCR beta chain. This clone has just a few counts. The specificity of this receptor is unknown. No base quality values were provided; no much bigger clone lies one nucleotide off. Other DNA sequences in the sample encode the same CDR3. Library construction relied on PCR. Instrument on record: Illumina HiSeq 4000. The TCR beta-chain CDR3 region of each patient was profiled by high-throughput sequencing. Turning to the authors' computational methods: The researchers built a classifier to tell apart papillary thyroid cancer patients with distant metastasis, based on CDR3 differences among clinicopathological groups. The Shannon index was used to assess repertoire diversity, and the Morisita-Horn index was used to assess tumor-blood repertoire similarity. TCRdb took the public reads, trimmed them with fastp at Q25, ran MiXCR for clone calling and kept in-frame beta chains. TCRdb, not the authors, supplied the V and J calls. In this sample the table shows more than 70,000 clones, 8.6% of which occur a single time. 8.8% of the sample goes to the ten largest clones.

The sample is drawn from a study of metastatic and nonmetastatic thyroid tumors (dated by TCRdb to 2018 to 2020). Broadly, across the study: For patients with malignant and with benign thyroid disease, the researchers compared repertoires between peripheral blood samples and tumor or nodule tissue samples. What the research found in general, with its limitations: TCR beta diversity was reported as significantly higher in malignant tumors than in benign nodules, in both blood and tumor samples.

No patient had received any treatment before thyroid surgery. Using T-cell receptor beta sequencing, the study looked back at clinical samples from patients collected from the early 2010s to the late 2010s. The CDR3, cysteine through phenylalanine, is 17 amino acids long. The DNA shown is the 51-base CDR3, in frame from base 1. Trimming removed 9 bases from V and 0 bases from J; the gene matches leave 11 bases unexplained. Based on the germline V gene, the CDR1 and CDR2 sequences are SNHLY and FYNNEI. Material: blood. The source of this sequence is a female donor with papillary thyroid cancer or a benign thyroid nodule (not recorded which). Some clones in this sample may be carry-over from other donors' samples. Here the chain combines TRBV2 and TRBJ2-3, and 11 junction bases match TRBD2. The nucleotides are TGTGCCAGACCCGGGACTAGCGGCTTCCCGAGCACAGATACGCAGTATTTT. Its product reads: CARPGTSGFPSTDTQYF. Joined to the reference TRBV2 and TRBJ2-3 proteins, this CDR3 gives the full variable domain: EPEVTQTPSHQVTQMGQEVILRCVPISNHLYFYWYRQILGQKVEFLVSFYNNEISEKSEIFDDQFSVERPDGSNFTLKIRSTKLEDSAMYFCARPGTSGFPSTDTQYFGPGTRLTVL.